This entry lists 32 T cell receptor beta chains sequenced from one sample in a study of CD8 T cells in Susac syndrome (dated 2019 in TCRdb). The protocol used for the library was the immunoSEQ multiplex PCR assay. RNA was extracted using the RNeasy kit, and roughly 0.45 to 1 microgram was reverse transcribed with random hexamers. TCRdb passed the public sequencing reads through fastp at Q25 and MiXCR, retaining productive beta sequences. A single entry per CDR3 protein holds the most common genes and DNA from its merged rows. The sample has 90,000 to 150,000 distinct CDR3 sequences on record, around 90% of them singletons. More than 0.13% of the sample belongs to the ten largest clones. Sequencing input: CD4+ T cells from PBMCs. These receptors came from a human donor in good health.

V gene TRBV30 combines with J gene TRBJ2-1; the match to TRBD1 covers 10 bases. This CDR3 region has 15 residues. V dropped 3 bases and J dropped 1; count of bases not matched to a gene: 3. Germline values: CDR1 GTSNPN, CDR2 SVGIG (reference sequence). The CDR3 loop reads CAWSPGQGSYNEQFF. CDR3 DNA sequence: TGTGCCTGGAGCCCGGGACAGGGGTCCTACAATGAGCAGTTCTTC.

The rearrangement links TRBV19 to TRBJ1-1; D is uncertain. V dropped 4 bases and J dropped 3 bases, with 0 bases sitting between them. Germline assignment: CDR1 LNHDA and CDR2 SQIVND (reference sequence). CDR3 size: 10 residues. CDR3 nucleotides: TGTGCCAGTAGTAACACTGAAGCTTTCTTT. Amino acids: CASSNTEAFF.

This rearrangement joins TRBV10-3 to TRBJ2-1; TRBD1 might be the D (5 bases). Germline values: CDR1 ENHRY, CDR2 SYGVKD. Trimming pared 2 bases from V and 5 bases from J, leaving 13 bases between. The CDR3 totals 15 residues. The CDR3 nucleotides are TGTGCCATCAGTGAGAAGGGGTCATCGGACAATGAGCAGTTCTTC. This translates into CAISEKGSSDNEQFF.

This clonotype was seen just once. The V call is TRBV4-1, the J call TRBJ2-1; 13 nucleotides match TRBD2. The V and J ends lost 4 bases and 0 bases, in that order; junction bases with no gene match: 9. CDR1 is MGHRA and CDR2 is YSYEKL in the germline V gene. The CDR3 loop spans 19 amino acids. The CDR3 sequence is CASSPEGTSGTGSYNEQFF. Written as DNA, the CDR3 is TGCGCCAGCAGCCCCGAGGGGACTAGCGGGACTGGCTCCTACAATGAGCAGTTCTTC.

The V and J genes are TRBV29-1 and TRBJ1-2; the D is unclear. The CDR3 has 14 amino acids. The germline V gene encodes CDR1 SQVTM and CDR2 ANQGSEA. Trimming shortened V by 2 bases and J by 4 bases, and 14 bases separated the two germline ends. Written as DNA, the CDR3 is TGCAGCGTTGAACCGGCCGGAAGAGGCTATGGCTACACCTTC. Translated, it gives CSVEPAGRGYGYTF. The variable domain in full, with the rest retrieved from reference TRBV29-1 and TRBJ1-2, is SAVISQKPSRDICQRGTSLTIQCQVDSQVTMMFWYRQQPGQSLTLIATANQGSEATYESGFVIDKFPISRPNLTFSTLTVSNMSPEDSSIYLCSVEPAGRGYGYTFGSGTRLTVV.

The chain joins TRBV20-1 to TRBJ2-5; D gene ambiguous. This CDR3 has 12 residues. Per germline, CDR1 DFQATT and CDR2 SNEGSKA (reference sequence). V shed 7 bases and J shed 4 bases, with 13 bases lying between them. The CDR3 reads CSGDKPGETQYF. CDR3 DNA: TGCAGTGGTGACAAACCTGGAGAGACCCAGTACTTC.

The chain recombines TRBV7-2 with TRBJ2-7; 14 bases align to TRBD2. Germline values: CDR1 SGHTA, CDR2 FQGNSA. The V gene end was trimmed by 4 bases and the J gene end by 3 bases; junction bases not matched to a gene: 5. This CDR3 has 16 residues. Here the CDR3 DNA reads TGTGCCAGCAGCTCGCGCGGACTAGCGGGAGGCTACGAGCAGTACTTC. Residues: CASSSRGLAGGYEQYF.

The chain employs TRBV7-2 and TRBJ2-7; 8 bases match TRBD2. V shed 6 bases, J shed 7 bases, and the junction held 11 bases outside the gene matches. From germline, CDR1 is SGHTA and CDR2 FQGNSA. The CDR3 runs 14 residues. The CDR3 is CASRIAGSTGEQYF. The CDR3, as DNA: TGTGCCAGCAGGATAGCGGGATCCACGGGAGAGCAGTACTTC.

CDR3 in amino acids: CASSSPSGDAQFF. The CDR3 DNA follows: TGTGCCAGCAGCTCACCTAGCGGAGATGCGCAGTTCTTC. This chain uses TRBV3-1 with TRBJ2-1; TRBD2 matches 7 bases. The V segment lost 5 bases and the J segment 12 bases; nucleotides outside the gene matches: 10. The CDR3 spans 13 residues. Germline CDR1 reads LGHDT; CDR2 reads YNNKEL (reference sequence).

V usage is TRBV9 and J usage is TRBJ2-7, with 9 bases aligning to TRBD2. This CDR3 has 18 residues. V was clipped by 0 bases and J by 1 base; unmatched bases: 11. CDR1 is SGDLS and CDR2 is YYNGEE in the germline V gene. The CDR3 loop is CASSVGVPSGIDSYEQYF. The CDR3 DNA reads TGTGCCAGCAGCGTAGGAGTCCCTAGCGGGATAGATTCCTACGAGCAGTACTTC.

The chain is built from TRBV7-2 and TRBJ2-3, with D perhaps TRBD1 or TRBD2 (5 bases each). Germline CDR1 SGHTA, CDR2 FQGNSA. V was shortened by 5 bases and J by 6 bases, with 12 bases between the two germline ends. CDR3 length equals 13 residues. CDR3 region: CASSGTDRDTQYF. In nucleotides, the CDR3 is TGTGCCAGCAGCGGGACCGACCGCGATACGCAGTATTTT.

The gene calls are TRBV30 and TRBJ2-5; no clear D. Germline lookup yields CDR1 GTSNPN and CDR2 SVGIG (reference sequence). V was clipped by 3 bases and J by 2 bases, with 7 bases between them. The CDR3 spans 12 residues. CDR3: CAWSGLQETQYF. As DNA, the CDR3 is TGTGCCTGGAGCGGCTTACAAGAGACCCAGTACTTC.

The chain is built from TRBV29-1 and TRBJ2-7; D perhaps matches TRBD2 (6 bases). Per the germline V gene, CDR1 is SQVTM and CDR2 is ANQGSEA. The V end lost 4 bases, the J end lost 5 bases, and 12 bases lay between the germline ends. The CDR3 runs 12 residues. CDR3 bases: TGCAGCGTTGTGGGAGGCCGAGACGAGCAGTACTTC. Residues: CSVVGGRDEQYF.

CDR3 amino acids: CASSLSGEYTEAFF. The CDR3, as DNA: TGCGCCAGCAGCTTGTCAGGGGAGTATACTGAAGCTTTCTTT. This chain uses TRBV5-1 with TRBJ1-1; a possible D gene is TRBD1 (6 bases). The CDR3 runs 14 residues. CDR1 and CDR2 from the germline V gene are SGHRS and YFSETQ. The V gene lost 1 base and the J gene lost 5 bases, with 12 bases spanning the gap.

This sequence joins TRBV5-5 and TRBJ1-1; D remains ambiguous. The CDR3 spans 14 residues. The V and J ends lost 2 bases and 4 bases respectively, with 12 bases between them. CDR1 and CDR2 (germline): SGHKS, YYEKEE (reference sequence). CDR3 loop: CASSFGVSSTEAFF. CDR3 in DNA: TGTGCCAGCAGCTTTGGGGTGTCGAGCACTGAAGCTTTCTTT.

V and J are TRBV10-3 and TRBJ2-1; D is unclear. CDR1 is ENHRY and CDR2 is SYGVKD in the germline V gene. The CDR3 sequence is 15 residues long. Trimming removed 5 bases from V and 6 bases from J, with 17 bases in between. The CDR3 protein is CAISPSGPLANEQFF. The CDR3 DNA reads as TGTGCCATCAGTCCCAGTGGTCCCTTGGCCAATGAGCAGTTCTTC.

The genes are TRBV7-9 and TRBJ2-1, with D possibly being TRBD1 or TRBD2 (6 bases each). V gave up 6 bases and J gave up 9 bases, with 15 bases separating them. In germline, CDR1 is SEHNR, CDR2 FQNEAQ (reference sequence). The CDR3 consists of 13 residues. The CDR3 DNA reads TGTGCCAGCAGACCAGGGGAGGTGACTGAGCAGTTCTTC. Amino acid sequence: CASRPGEVTEQFF.

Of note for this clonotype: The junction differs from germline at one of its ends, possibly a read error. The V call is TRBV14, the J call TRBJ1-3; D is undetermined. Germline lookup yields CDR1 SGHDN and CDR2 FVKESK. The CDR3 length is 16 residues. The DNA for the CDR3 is TGTGCCAGCAGCCCCCTTGGACCGAGCTCTGAAAACACCATATATTTT. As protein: CASSPLGPSSENTIYF. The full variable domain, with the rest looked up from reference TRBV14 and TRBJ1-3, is EAGVTQFPSHSVIEKGQTVTLRCDPISGHDNLYWYRRVMGKEIKFLLHFVKESKQDESGMPNNRFLAERTGGTYSTLKVQPAELEDSGVYFCASSPLGPSSENTIYFGEGSWLTVV.

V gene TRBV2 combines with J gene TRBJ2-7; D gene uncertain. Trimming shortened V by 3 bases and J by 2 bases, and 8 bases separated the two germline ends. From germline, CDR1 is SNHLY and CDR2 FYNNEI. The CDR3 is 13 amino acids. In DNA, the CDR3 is TGTGCCAGCAGTGAGAGCGTAACCTACGAGCAGTACTTC. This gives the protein CASSESVTYEQYF.

DNA for the CDR3: TGCAGTGCCCCTCAAGGGTACACCGGGGAGCTGTTTTTT. Amino acid sequence: CSAPQGYTGELFF. The gene calls are TRBV20-1 and TRBJ2-2; D unclear. CDR1 DFQATT and CDR2 SNEGSKA come from the germline V gene (reference sequence). V lost 6 bases and J 3 bases, leaving 11 bases between the germline ends. This CDR3 is built from 13 residues.

The CDR3 DNA sequence: TGCAGTGCTAGAACGCCTATCGGACAGGCCACTGAAGCTTTCTTT. Encoded protein: CSARTPIGQATEAFF. This chain joins TRBV20-1 and TRBJ1-1, with TRBD1 matching over 7 bases. The CDR3 runs 15 residues. Germline trimming cut 2 bases from V and 4 bases from J; bases unmatched to any gene: 10. In germline, CDR1 is DFQATT, CDR2 SNEGSKA (reference sequence).

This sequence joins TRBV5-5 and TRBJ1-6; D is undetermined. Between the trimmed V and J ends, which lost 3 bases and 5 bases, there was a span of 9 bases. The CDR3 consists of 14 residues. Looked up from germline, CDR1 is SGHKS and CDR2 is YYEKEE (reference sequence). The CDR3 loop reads CASSSGGDNSPLHF. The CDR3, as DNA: TGTGCCAGCAGCTCGGGAGGTGATAATTCACCCCTCCACTTT.

The DNA for the CDR3 is TGCGCCAGCAGCCAAGCCCTCATAGCGGGAGGAGCCGTAGAGACCCAGTACTTC. This codes for CASSQALIAGGAVETQYF. The V and J genes are TRBV4-3 and TRBJ2-5, with 10 bases lining up with TRBD2. The CDR3 contains 18 residues. The V gene end was trimmed by 1 base and the J gene end by 4 bases; junction bases not matched to a gene: 12. Germline lookup yields CDR1 LGHNA and CDR2 YSLEER.

As DNA, the CDR3 is TGCGCCAGCAGCTATGACAGAAACACCGGGGAGCTGTTTTTT. Translated: CASSYDRNTGELFF. The gene calls are TRBV5-1 and TRBJ2-2, with D possibly being TRBD1 (5 bases). This CDR3 has 14 residues. The germline V and J ends were trimmed by 3 bases and 2 bases, with 8 bases remaining between them. In germline, CDR1 is SGHRS, CDR2 YFSETQ.

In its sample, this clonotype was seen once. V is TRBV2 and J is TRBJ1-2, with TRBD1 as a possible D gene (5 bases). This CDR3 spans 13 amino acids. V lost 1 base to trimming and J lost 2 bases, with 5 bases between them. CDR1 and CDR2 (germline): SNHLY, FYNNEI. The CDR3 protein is CASSEGQNYGYTF. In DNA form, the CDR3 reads TGTGCCAGCAGTGAAGGACAGAACTATGGCTACACCTTC.

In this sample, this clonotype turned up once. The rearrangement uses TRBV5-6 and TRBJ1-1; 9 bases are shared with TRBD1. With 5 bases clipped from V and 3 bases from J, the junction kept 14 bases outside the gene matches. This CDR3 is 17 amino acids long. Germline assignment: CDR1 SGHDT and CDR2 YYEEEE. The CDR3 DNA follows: TGTGCCAGCAGATCGGACAGGGGAGAGGGGGTTTACACTGAAGCTTTCTTT. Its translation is CASRSDRGEGVYTEAFF. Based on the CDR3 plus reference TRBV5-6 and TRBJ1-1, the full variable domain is DAGVTQSPTHLIKTRGQQVTLRCSPKSGHDTVSWYQQALGQGPQFIFQYYEEEERQRGNFPDRFSGHQFPNYSSELNVNALLLGDSALYLCASRSDRGEGVYTEAFFGQGTRLTVV.

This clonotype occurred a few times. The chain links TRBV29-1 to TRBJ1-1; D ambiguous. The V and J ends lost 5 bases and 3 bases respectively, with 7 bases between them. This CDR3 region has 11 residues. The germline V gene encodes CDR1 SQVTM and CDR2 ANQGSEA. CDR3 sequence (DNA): TGCAGCGTTATCCCGGACACTGAAGCTTTCTTT. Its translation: CSVIPDTEAFF.

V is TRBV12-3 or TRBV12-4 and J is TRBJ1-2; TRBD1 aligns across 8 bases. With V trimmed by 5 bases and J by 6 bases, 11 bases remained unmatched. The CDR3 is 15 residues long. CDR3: CASSPRQGNVDGYTF. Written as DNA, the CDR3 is TGTGCCAGCAGTCCGAGACAGGGGAATGTGGATGGCTACACCTTC.

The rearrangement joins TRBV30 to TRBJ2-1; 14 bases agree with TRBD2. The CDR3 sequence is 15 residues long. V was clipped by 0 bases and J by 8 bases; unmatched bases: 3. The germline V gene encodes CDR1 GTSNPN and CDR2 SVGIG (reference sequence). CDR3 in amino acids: CAWSVRLAGGDEQFF. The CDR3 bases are TGTGCCTGGAGTGTAAGACTAGCGGGAGGGGATGAGCAGTTCTTC.

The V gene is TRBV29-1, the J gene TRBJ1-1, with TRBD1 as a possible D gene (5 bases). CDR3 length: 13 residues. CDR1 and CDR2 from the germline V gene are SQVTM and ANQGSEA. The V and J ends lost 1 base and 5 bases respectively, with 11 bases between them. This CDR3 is CSVEGRGKTEAFF. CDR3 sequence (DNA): TGCAGCGTTGAAGGCCGGGGGAAAACTGAAGCTTTCTTT.

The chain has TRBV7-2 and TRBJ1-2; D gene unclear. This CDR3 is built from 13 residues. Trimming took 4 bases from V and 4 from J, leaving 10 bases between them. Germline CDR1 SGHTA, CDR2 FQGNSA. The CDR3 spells CASSSGDGYGYTF. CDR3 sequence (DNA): TGTGCCAGCAGCTCCGGAGACGGCTATGGCTACACCTTC.

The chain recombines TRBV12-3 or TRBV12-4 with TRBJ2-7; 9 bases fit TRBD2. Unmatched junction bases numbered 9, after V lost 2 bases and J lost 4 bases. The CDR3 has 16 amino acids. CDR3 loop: CASSLSGTSISYEQYF. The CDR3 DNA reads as TGTGCCAGCAGTTTATCCGGGACTAGCATTTCGTACGAGCAGTACTTC.